The 30 T cell receptor beta chains below all came from one sample that was sequenced in a study of cytomegalovirus exposure and HLA in healthy donors. It was with 60 Vbeta and 13 Jbeta primers that the PCR ran. The table came from immunoSEQ multiplex PCR; TCRdb's copy has only in-frame clones and leaves some out. Of under 200,000 clones in the sample, roughly two thirds were seen once. The sequenced sample was PBMCs. These receptors were collected from a woman aged 18-29 years in good health and CMV-seropositive.

The rearrangement uses TRBV27 and TRBJ2-7; 7 nucleotides match TRBD2. The CDR3 sequence is 13 residues long. After removal of 3 bases from V and 3 bases from J, the junction contained 2 bases not matched to a gene. Germline CDR1 reads MNHEY; CDR2 reads SMNVEV (reference sequence). Written as DNA, the CDR3 is TGTGCCAGCAGTTTTTCGGGGGGCTACGAGCAGTACTTC. Translated, it gives CASSFSGGYEQYF.

The table lists this clone with a count of one. The chain carries TRBV6-5 and TRBJ1-2; D is undetermined. CDR1 and CDR2 from the germline V gene are MNHEY and SVGAGI. The CDR3 is made up of 13 amino acids. The V gene lost 8 bases and the J gene lost 1 base, with 11 bases spanning the gap. The CDR3 coding sequence is TGTGCCAGCGCGAAAGAGAATAACTATGGCTACACCTTC. It specifies CASAKENNYGYTF.

The chain carries TRBV7-2 and TRBJ2-7, with 8 bases fitting TRBD2. The CDR3 is 18 residues long. Germline V gives CDR1 SGHTA, CDR2 FQGNSA. Germline trimming cut 1 base from V and 0 bases from J; bases unmatched to any gene: 11. The CDR3 reads CASSLGDVRGGPSYEQYF. The CDR3 nucleotides read TGTGCCAGCAGCTTAGGGGATGTTCGGGGGGGACCCTCCTACGAGCAGTACTTC.

This clone was seen a handful of times. V is TRBV5-1 and J is TRBJ2-3, with 12 bases identical to TRBD2. With V trimmed by 4 bases and J by 8 bases, 5 bases remained unmatched. The CDR3 consists of 14 residues. Per germline, CDR1 SGHRS and CDR2 YFSETQ. CDR3 nucleotides: TGCGCCAGCAGCACTAGCGGGGGGCAGAGTACGCAGTATTTT. The encoded protein is CASSTSGGQSTQYF.

In its sample, this clone was seen a few times. Germline is not matched at one junction end, which may reflect a read error. The chain combines TRBV7-7 with TRBJ2-5; TRBD1 might be the D (5 bases). The CDR3 is made up of 15 amino acids. CDR1 SSHAT and CDR2 FNYEAQ come from the germline V gene (reference sequence). Written as DNA, the CDR3 is TGTGCTAGCAGCTTAGACCCGGACACTAAAGAGACCCAGTACTTC. Its protein is CASSLDPDTKETQYF.

The chain carries TRBV5-8 and TRBJ1-2; 12 positions match TRBD1. The CDR3 extends over 15 amino acids. Germline loops: CDR1 SGHTS, CDR2 YDEGEE. V lost 4 bases to trimming and J lost 6 bases; unmatched junction nucleotides: 7. The CDR3 DNA is TGTGCCAGCAGCCATAGGGACAGGGGGCGCGATGGCTACACCTTC. Protein: CASSHRDRGRDGYTF.

The chain has TRBV5-1 and TRBJ1-2, with D possibly TRBD1 on 5 matching bases. V was shortened by 2 bases and J by 10 bases, with 9 bases between the two germline ends. The CDR3 covers 11 residues. Germline CDR1 SGHRS, CDR2 YFSETQ. In nucleotides, the CDR3 is TGCGCCAGCAGCTTTGGACAAGACTACACCTTC. Translated, it gives CASSFGQDYTF.

V is TRBV7-9 and J is TRBJ2-2; TRBD1 agrees at 10 bases. This CDR3 has 16 residues. V gave up 3 bases and J gave up 3 bases; unmatched junction bases: 4. CDR1 and CDR2 from the germline V gene are SEHNR and FQNEAQ (reference sequence). The CDR3 loop reads CASSFIGTGDTGELFF. The CDR3, as DNA: TGTGCCAGCAGCTTTATCGGGACAGGGGACACCGGGGAGCTGTTTTTT.

The chain links TRBV7-9 to TRBJ2-7; TRBD1 might be the D (5 bases). This CDR3 contains 16 residues. Germline V gene lookup returns CDR1 SEHNR and CDR2 FQNEAQ (reference sequence). Trimming removed 1 base from V and 1 base from J, with 14 bases in between. CDR3 region: CASSLVGAALSYEQYF. CDR3 coding DNA: TGTGCCAGCAGCTTAGTAGGGGCTGCCTTATCCTACGAGCAGTACTTC.

The V and J genes are TRBV5-1 and TRBJ1-1; no reliable D call. V lost 7 bases to trimming and J lost 1 base, with 17 bases between them. The CDR3 is made up of 15 amino acids. Germline V gives CDR1 SGHRS, CDR2 YFSETQ. The CDR3 DNA follows: TGCGCCAGCGGCACCGCTGAGACTTCGAACACTGAAGCTTTCTTT. As protein: CASGTAETSNTEAFF.

The chain is built from TRBV5-1 and TRBJ2-1, with D perhaps matching TRBD2 (6 bases). The CDR3 spans 13 residues. Germline assignment: CDR1 SGHRS and CDR2 YFSETQ. The germline V and J ends were trimmed by 9 bases and 0 bases, with 10 bases remaining between them. The CDR3 nucleotides read TGCGCCACCGCGGAGGGCTCCTACAATGAGCAGTTCTTC. Its protein product is CATAEGSYNEQFF.

V is TRBV5-1 and J is TRBJ1-1, with 9 nucleotides matching TRBD1. Trimming cost V 7 bases and J 0 bases; bases outside gene matches: 4. The CDR3 has 14 residues. Per germline, CDR1 SGHRS and CDR2 YFSETQ. The CDR3 protein is CASVGQGLNTEAFF. Written as DNA, the CDR3 is TGCGCCAGCGTGGGACAGGGCCTGAACACTGAAGCTTTCTTT.

Here the CDR3 reads CASTTGLNQETQYF. CDR3 nucleotides: TGTGCGTCAACCACCGGGTTAAACCAAGAGACCCAGTACTTC. J is TRBJ2-5 and V is TRBV19; D uncertain. This CDR3 comprises 14 residues. CDR1 is LNHDA and CDR2 is SQIVND in the germline V gene (reference sequence).

Regarding this clone: The identical CDR3 is also encoded by other nucleotide sequences in the sample. The chain has TRBV27 and TRBJ1-5; maybe TRBD1 (5 bases). CDR1 and CDR2 from the germline V gene are MNHEY and SMNVEV (reference sequence). This CDR3 region has 12 residues. V lost 5 bases and J lost 6, with 8 bases in between. The CDR3 DNA sequence: TGTGCCAGCAGTCGGGGGGGTCAGCCCCAGCATTTT. Translating gives CASSRGGQPQHF.

The chain joins TRBV9 to TRBJ1-1, with TRBD1 matching 7 bases. Per the germline V gene, CDR1 is SGDLS and CDR2 is YYNGEE. V gave up 0 bases and J gave up 1 base; unmatched junction bases: 3. There are 15 residues in the CDR3. CDR3 in amino acids: CASSVVGTANTEAFF. The CDR3 nucleotides are TGTGCCAGCAGCGTAGTGGGGACAGCGAACACTGAAGCTTTCTTT.

The chain recombines TRBV2 with TRBJ2-7, with 7 bases lining up with TRBD1. Germline loops: CDR1 SNHLY, CDR2 FYNNEI. Trimming removed 5 bases from V and 1 base from J; junction bases left unmatched: 5. The CDR3 extends over 14 amino acids. This chain's CDR3 is CASSPRDRSYEQYF. The CDR3 bases are TGTGCCAGCAGTCCCCGGGACAGATCCTACGAGCAGTACTTC.

About this clone itself: The conserved phenylalanine or tryptophan is not found at the CDR3 terminus, so this likely reflects a read error. The CDR3 region has the DNA TGTGCCAGCAGCCCAACAGGGGCCCCGGCCGGGGATGGCTACACCCTC. Its protein is CASSPTGAPAGDGYTL. The gene calls are TRBV13 and TRBJ1-2; TRBD1 agrees at 7 bases. Trimming took 5 bases from V and 6 from J; bases not matched to a gene: 15. Germline CDR1 PRHDT, CDR2 FYEKMQ (reference sequence). This CDR3 is built from 16 residues.

This clone appeared a few times. The V call is TRBV6-5, the J call TRBJ1-2, with 7 positions matching TRBD1. The CDR3 is 13 residues long. The V segment lost 5 bases and the J segment 4 bases; nucleotides outside the gene matches: 4. CDR1 MNHEY and CDR2 SVGAGI come from the germline V gene. The CDR3 here is CASSRGLSYGYTF. The CDR3 DNA reads TGTGCCAGCAGTAGGGGGCTGAGCTATGGCTACACCTTC.

DNA of the CDR3: TGTGCCAGCAGCGTAGACGGACAGGGGGACGAGCAGTACTTC. As protein: CASSVDGQGDEQYF. The genes are TRBV9 and TRBJ2-7; 10 bases are a match to TRBD1. CDR1 is SGDLS and CDR2 is YYNGEE in the germline V gene. The CDR3 is 14 residues long. V shed 0 bases, J shed 5 bases, and the junction held 2 bases outside the gene matches.

The rearrangement joins TRBV10-3 to TRBJ1-2; D possibly corresponds to TRBD1 (5 bases). With 5 bases removed from V and 8 bases from J, the gap between germline ends came to 12 bases. Germline CDR1 reads ENHRY; CDR2 reads SYGVKD. The CDR3 has 12 amino acids. The CDR3 region is CAISSGISGYTF. The CDR3 region has the DNA TGTGCCATCAGTTCAGGGATCTCAGGCTACACCTTC.

The J gene is TRBJ2-3, the V gene TRBV19; TRBD2 matches at 10 bases. J was trimmed by 2 bases and V by 3 bases; bases with no gene match: 14. The germline V gene encodes CDR1 LNHDA and CDR2 SQIVND (reference sequence). This CDR3 has 19 residues. CDR3 in DNA: TGTGCCAGTAGTATTGGGAGCCTAGCGGGGGTGATCCTCACAGATACGCAGTATTTT. Protein product: CASSIGSLAGVILTDTQYF.

The chain combines TRBV28 with TRBJ2-3, with D possibly TRBD1 on 5 matching bases. The germline gives CDR1 MDHEN, CDR2 SYDVKM. The V end was cut by 7 bases, the J end by 6 bases, with 11 bases between. The CDR3 runs 12 residues. CDR3 in amino acids: CASNPAGDTQYF. The CDR3 nucleotides read TGTGCCAGCAACCCAGCAGGGGATACGCAGTATTTT. The variable domain in full, completed from reference TRBV28 and TRBJ2-3, reads DVKVTQSSRYLVKRTGEKVFLECVQDMDHENMFWYRQDPGLGLRLIYFSYDVKMKEKGDIPEGYSVSREKKERFSLILESASTNQTSMYLCASNPAGDTQYFGPGTRLTVL.

The CDR3 bases are TGTGCCCTCCTCACCTTACGGGGGGACTACGAGCAGTACTTC. It is translated as CALLTLRGDYEQYF. This sequence joins TRBV30 and TRBJ2-7; the match to TRBD2 covers 7 bases. Losses at the gene ends were 8 bases for V and 3 bases for J; bases not matched to a gene: 13. The germline V gene has CDR1 GTSNPN and CDR2 SVGIG (reference sequence). This CDR3 comprises 14 residues.

The chain couples TRBV5-6 to TRBJ1-5; no clear D. V lost 4 bases and J 4 bases, leaving 18 bases between the germline ends. The V gene's germline CDR1 is SGHDT and CDR2 YYEEEE. This CDR3 has 16 amino acids. The CDR3 region has the DNA TGTGCCAGCAGCCTCTTGCGGGGAACCTCGAATCAGCCCCAGCATTTT. It specifies CASSLLRGTSNQPQHF. Variable domain in full (rest from reference TRBV5-6 and TRBJ1-5): DAGVTQSPTHLIKTRGQQVTLRCSPKSGHDTVSWYQQALGQGPQFIFQYYEEEERQRGNFPDRFSGHQFPNYSSELNVNALLLGDSALYLCASSLLRGTSNQPQHFGDGTRLSIL.

This clone was seen more than once but under ten times. The V call is TRBV15, the J call TRBJ2-5, with TRBD1 matching over 7 bases. This CDR3 is built from 15 residues. J was trimmed by 3 bases and V by 6 bases; bases with no gene match: 10. In germline, CDR1 is LNHNV, CDR2 YYDKDF (reference sequence). The CDR3 region is CATRDRPLPKETQYF. In DNA, the CDR3 is TGTGCCACCAGGGACAGGCCATTGCCGAAAGAGACCCAGTACTTC.

The chain uses TRBV9 and TRBJ1-2; 10 positions agree with TRBD1. Germline CDR1 reads SGDLS; CDR2 reads YYNGEE. The trim removed 3 bases at V and 8 bases at J, leaving 4 bases unmatched. The CDR3 extends over 13 amino acids. The CDR3 sequence: CASSAGTGDGYTF. The CDR3, as DNA: TGTGCCAGCAGCGCCGGGACAGGGGACGGCTACACCTTC.

This clone was counted only a few times. V and J are TRBV10-2 and TRBJ2-7; the D gene is possibly TRBD2 (5 bases). V lost 5 bases to trimming and J lost 1 base, with 6 bases between them. Germline V gene data show CDR1 as WSHSY and CDR2 as SAAADI. The CDR3 length is 12 residues. CDR3 bases: TGCGCCAGCAGTTCGGGGTCCTACGAGCAGTACTTC. Protein: CASSSGSYEQYF.

This chain joins TRBV7-9 and TRBJ1-1; D might be TRBD1 (6 bases). V lost 2 bases and J 0 bases, leaving 13 bases between the germline ends. Germline V CDR1 and CDR2: SEHNR, FQNEAQ (reference sequence). The CDR3 sequence is 16 residues long. CDR3 DNA: TGTGCCAGCAGCTTATACCGGACAGACTTGAACACTGAAGCTTTCTTT. It specifies CASSLYRTDLNTEAFF.

This chain links TRBV4-1 with TRBJ1-5; a possible D gene is TRBD1 (5 bases). The CDR3 length is 15 residues. Trimming pared 8 bases from V and 4 bases from J, leaving 18 bases between. CDR1 and CDR2 (germline): MGHRA, YSYEKL. The CDR3 protein is CASRGGSTPNQPQHF. CDR3 nucleotides: TGCGCCAGCCGGGGGGGTTCAACACCGAATCAGCCCCAGCATTTT.

CDR3 in DNA: TGCGCCAGCAGCTTGGGCGCGGGGGGAGACAATGGCTACACCTTC. Translated: CASSLGAGGDNGYTF. The chain combines TRBV5-1 with TRBJ1-2; perhaps TRBD1 as D (5 bases). Trimming took off 0 bases at V and 6 bases at J, with 15 bases between the two ends. The CDR3 contains 15 residues. The germline V gene has CDR1 SGHRS and CDR2 YFSETQ. The whole variable domain, remainder taken from reference TRBV5-1 and TRBJ1-2, is KAGVTQTPRYLIKTRGQQVTLSCSPISGHRSVSWYQQTPGQGLQFLFEYFSETQRNKGNFPGRFSGRQFSNSRSEMNVSTLELGDSALYLCASSLGAGGDNGYTFGSGTRLTVV.